A single sample is the source of the 22 T cell receptor beta chains below, sequenced in a study of tumor-infiltrating lymphocytes in primary liver carcinoma. TCR beta cDNA came from about 500 ng total RNA, primed with a constant-region primer. Three nested multiplex PCR rounds, a slightly modified ARM-PCR, produced the libraries for TCR beta. The opening two PCR rounds, around 9 cycles each, paired TRBV1-TRBV30 forward primers with a C-beta reverse primer. Each CDR3 protein is one row after TCRdb ran MiXCR on the multiplex PCR reads. The data contain 110,000 or so distinct CDR3 sequences, about four fifths of them seen just once; the ten biggest clones take up 15% to 25%. Taking about 18-32 mg of unsorted bulk tissue, the authors co-extracted RNA and DNA. What was sequenced was liver tumor tissue from sampling region 3. The subset is: tumor region T3, left-lateral pole. Receptors were obtained from a man aged 35-49 years with primary liver carcinoma and hepatitis B virus infection.

This clonotype was found once. Relative to the germline gene, one junction end is altered; a read error may explain this. The CDR3 loop is CTSSLGNTGDEQFF. The CDR3 DNA reads as TGTACCAGCAGCTTAGGGAATACAGGCGATGAACAGTTCTTC. The V and J genes are TRBV7-9 and TRBJ2-1, with D tentatively TRBD1 (5 bases). This CDR3 region has 14 residues. Germline V lookup: CDR1 SEHNR, CDR2 FQNEAQ (reference sequence).

As concerns this clonotype: A junction end diverges from the germline sequence, so it may reflect a read error. The chain employs TRBV6-1 and TRBJ2-6; D might be TRBD1 (6 bases). The CDR3 extends over 16 amino acids. The V gene's germline CDR1 is MNHNS and CDR2 SASEGT. The CDR3 protein is CAGSEQGPAGADVLSF. CDR3 coding DNA: TGTGCCGGCAGCGAACAGGGCCCCGCTGGGGCCGACGTCCTGTCTTTC.

With regard to this clonotype: Its ends do not fully match the called genes, so a read error is possible. The chain couples TRBV29-1 to TRBJ1-5; a weak D match, TRBD1 (5 bases). From germline, CDR1 is SQVTM and CDR2 ANQGSEA. The CDR3 runs 12 residues. CDR3 protein: CNVGGCNQPQHF. CDR3 sequence (DNA): TGCAACGTTGGGGGATGCAATCAGCCCCAGCATTTT.

A word on this clonotype: The conserved final phenylalanine or tryptophan is absent from the CDR3, which likely points to a read error. V gene TRBV10-3 combines with J gene TRBJ2-7; TRBD1 matches at 8 bases. Trimming at V came to 3 bases and at J to 6 bases, leaving 16 bases not matched to a gene. CDR3 length: 17 amino acids. Germline V gives CDR1 ENHRY, CDR2 SYGVKD. CDR3 region: CAISDNKPGQGFFEQYL. The CDR3 coding sequence is TGTGCCATCAGTGACAATAAACCTGGACAGGGATTTTTCGAGCAGTACTTA.

The rearrangement uses TRBV11-2 and TRBJ2-2; tentative D call: TRBD2 (5 bases). The V and J ends lost 6 bases and 17 bases respectively, with 28 bases between them. The CDR3 sequence is 15 residues long. Germline assignment: CDR1 SGHAT and CDR2 FQNNGV. CDR3 bases: TGTGCCAGCAGTCCATGGACTGCGAGCACCGGAGAACTTTTTTTT. Encoded protein: CASSPWTASTGELFF. Full variable domain (remainder filled in from reference TRBV11-2 and TRBJ2-2): EAGVAQSPRYKIIEKRQSVAFWCNPISGHATLYWYQQILGQGPKLLIQFQNNGVVDDSQLPKDRFSAERLKGVDSTLKIQPAKLEDSAVYLCASSPWTASTGELFFGEGSRLTVL.

With regard to this clonotype: An end of the junction does not agree with germline; a read error may underlie this. J is TRBJ2-2 and V is TRBV11-2; TRBD1 might be the D (5 bases). CDR1 and CDR2 (germline): SGHAT, FQNNGV. The CDR3 spans 14 residues. This CDR3 reads CANSTDLDTGELFF. CDR3 nucleotides: TGTGCCAACAGCACAGACTTGGACACTGGGGAGCTGTTTTTT.

CDR3: CAIGQGLDGYTF. In DNA form, the CDR3 reads TGTGCCATCGGACAGGGACTTGATGGCTACACCTTC. The chain links TRBV12-3 or TRBV12-4 to TRBJ1-2, with 8 bases that match TRBD1. This CDR3 is built from 12 residues. V trimming: 10 bases; J trimming: 6 bases; junction bases outside the gene matches: 7.

The chain employs TRBV28 and TRBJ2-1, with TRBD1 as a possible D gene (5 bases). V lost 5 bases and J lost 0, with 11 bases in between. CDR3 length: 15 amino acids. Per germline, CDR1 MDHEN and CDR2 SYDVKM. For the CDR3, the DNA is TGTGCCAGCAGTGACAGTCCAAACTCCTACAATGAGCAGTTCTTC. It is translated as CASSDSPNSYNEQFF.

In the case of this clonotype: One junction end does not reproduce the germline sequence, and a read error may be involved. This sequence joins TRBV12-3 or TRBV12-4 and TRBJ2-1; 8 nucleotides match TRBD1. This CDR3 contains 16 residues. The CDR3 reads CGSNPPGTGPYNEQFF. Here the CDR3 DNA reads TGTGGCAGCAATCCACCCGGGACAGGCCCTTACAATGAGCAGTTCTTC.

This chain links TRBV29-1 with TRBJ1-1; D unclear. This CDR3 is built from 15 residues. Trimming stripped 4 bases from V and 3 bases from J, with 18 bases between. Per germline, CDR1 SQVTM and CDR2 ANQGSEA. This CDR3 reads CSVAEGWWMHTEAFF. Here the CDR3 DNA reads TGCAGCGTTGCAGAGGGCTGGTGGATGCACACTGAAGCTTTCTTT.

This clonotype was observed a handful of times. No conserved phenylalanine or tryptophan ends this CDR3, so it is likely a read error. The limits of the CDR3 on the DNA are not certain, so only TCRdb's listed CDR3 is given. The rearrangement joins TRBV12-3 or TRBV12-4 to TRBJ2-1. The CDR3 sequence runs 14 residues, both termini included. CDR3 residues: CASSLGSVDNEQFI.

Concerning this clonotype: At one of its ends the junction is not consistent with the germline gene, which may arise from a read error. The CDR3 protein is CASSPELSSSVQCF. DNA of the CDR3: TGTGCCAGCAGCCCCGAGCTCTCATCCAGCGTGCAGTGTTTC. The genes are TRBV5-4 and TRBJ2-7, with D unresolved. Germline CDR1 is SGHNT and CDR2 is YYREEE (reference sequence). The CDR3 spans 14 residues.

In this sample, this clonotype turned up a few times. A junction end diverges from the germline sequence, so it may reflect a read error. The CDR3 bases are TGTACCAGCAGTGAAGCGGTCTACGCGAACACTGAAGCCTTCTTT. Protein sequence: CTSSEAVYANTEAFF. The chain carries TRBV6-1 and TRBJ1-1; D uncertain. Germline-derived CDR1 and CDR2 are MNHNS and SASEGT. CDR3 length: 15 amino acids.

V is TRBV29-1 and J is TRBJ1-1; TRBD1 is a possible D gene (5 bases). Germline-derived CDR1 and CDR2 are SQVTM and ANQGSEA. The ends were cut back, 5 bases at V and 4 bases at J, with 20 bases in the middle. This CDR3 spans 15 amino acids. DNA of the CDR3: TGCAGCGTTCGAAACGGGTGGGGCATGATCACTGAAGCTTTCTTT. It is translated as CSVRNGWGMITEAFF.

About this clonotype: The germline gene is not matched at one end of the junction; a read error may be the cause. The rearrangement links TRBV6-5 to TRBJ2-3; TRBD2 agrees at 8 bases. CDR3 length: 18 residues. CDR1 is MNHEY and CDR2 is SVGAGI in the germline V gene. CDR3 bases: TGTGCTAGCAGTCGATGGGGGGGTAGCGGGACTAGCACAGATACGCAGTATTTT. Its translation: CASSRWGGSGTSTDTQYF.

Note on this clonotype: Germline and junction disagree at one end, which may indicate a read error. The chain recombines TRBV29-1 with TRBJ1-2; 9 nucleotides align to TRBD1. Per the germline V gene, CDR1 is SQVTM and CDR2 is ANQGSEA. This CDR3 is built from 16 residues. This CDR3 reads CIVERSQGDRDYGYTF. Here the CDR3 DNA reads TGCATCGTTGAAAGAAGTCAGGGGGACAGGGACTACGGCTACACCTTC.

To note about this clonotype: At one boundary the junction diverges from the germline segment, which might be a read error. The rearrangement uses TRBV12-3 or TRBV12-4 and TRBJ1-1; no definite D call. The CDR3 has 14 amino acids. CDR3 amino acids: CASTPGLTVAEAIF. The CDR3, as DNA: TGTGCCAGTACCCCGGGTCTAACTGTTGCTGAAGCTATCTTT.

This clonotype was detected once. The junction departs from germline at one end; a sequencing error may be responsible. CDR3 protein: CASNSNREQETQCF. CDR3 coding DNA: TGTGCCAGCAATTCCAACAGGGAACAAGAGACCCAGTGCTTC. The genes are TRBV12-3 or TRBV12-4 and TRBJ2-5, with D possibly TRBD1 on 6 matching bases. The CDR3 has 14 residues.

This clonotype was picked up one time. At one end the junction does not follow the germline gene, possibly because of a read error. The rearrangement uses TRBV11-2 and TRBJ2-1, with TRBD2 as a possible D gene (6 bases). The CDR3 has 15 amino acids. Germline V CDR1 and CDR2: SGHAT, FQNNGV. Here the CDR3 reads CASSLVSDGGYEQFF. The DNA of the CDR3 is TGTGCTAGCAGCTTAGTGTCCGATGGGGGGTATGAGCAGTTCTTC.

As regards this clonotype: The final CDR3 position lacks the conserved phenylalanine or tryptophan, pointing to a likely read error. The genes are TRBV28 and TRBJ2-4; D is possibly TRBD1 (5 bases). The CDR3 consists of 14 residues. CDR1 is MDHEN, CDR2 SYDVKM, per germline. The V and J ends lost 8 bases and 1 base respectively, with 12 bases between them. The CDR3 DNA reads TGTGCCAGCTGTGGGGCGGTGGCCAAAAACATTCAGTACTTA. Protein sequence: CASCGAVAKNIQYL.

Regarding this clonotype: Sequence at one end of the junction differs from germline and may be a read error. The chain has TRBV12-3 or TRBV12-4 and TRBJ2-1, with a possible D match to TRBD2 (6 bases). This CDR3 has 15 amino acids. CDR3: CASSSRLVGRDELFF. CDR3 DNA: TGTGCCAGCAGTTCGAGACTAGTGGGAAGGGATGAGCTGTTCTTC.

In its sample, this clonotype was seen once. The V and J genes are TRBV5-6 and TRBJ2-7; tentatively, D is TRBD1 or TRBD2 (5 bases each). Germline V gene lookup returns CDR1 SGHDT and CDR2 YYEEEE. The ends were cut back, 4 bases at V and 0 bases at J, with 26 bases in the middle. The CDR3 is 19 amino acids. CDR3 residues: CASSAIWAREGQNSYEQYF. DNA for the CDR3: TGTGCCAGCAGCGCCATATGGGCCCGCGAGGGGCAGAACTCCTACGAGCAGTACTTC.